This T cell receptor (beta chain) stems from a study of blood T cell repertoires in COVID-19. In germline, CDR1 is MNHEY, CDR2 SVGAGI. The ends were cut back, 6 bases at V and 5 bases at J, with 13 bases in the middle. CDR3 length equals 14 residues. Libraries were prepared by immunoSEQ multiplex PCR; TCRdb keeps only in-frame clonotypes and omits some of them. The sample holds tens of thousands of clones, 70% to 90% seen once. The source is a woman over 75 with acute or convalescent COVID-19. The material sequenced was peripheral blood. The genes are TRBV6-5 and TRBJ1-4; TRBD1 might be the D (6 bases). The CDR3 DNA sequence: TGTGCCAGCAGGAGCAGGGGAAACAATGAAAAACTGTTTTTT. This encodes CASRSRGNNEKLFF.